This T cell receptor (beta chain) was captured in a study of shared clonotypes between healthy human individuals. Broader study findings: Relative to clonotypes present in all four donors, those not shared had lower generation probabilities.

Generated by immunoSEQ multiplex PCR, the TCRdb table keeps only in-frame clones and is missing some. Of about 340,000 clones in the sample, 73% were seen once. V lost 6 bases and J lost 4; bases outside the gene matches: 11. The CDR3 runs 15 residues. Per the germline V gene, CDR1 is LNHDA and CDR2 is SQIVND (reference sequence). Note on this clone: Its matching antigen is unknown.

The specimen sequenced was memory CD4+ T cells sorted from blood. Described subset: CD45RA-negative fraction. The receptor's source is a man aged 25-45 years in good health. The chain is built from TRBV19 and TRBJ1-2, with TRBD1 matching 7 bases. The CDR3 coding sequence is TGTGCCAGTAGAGGGGGCCCTCGGGGTAGCTATGGCTACACCTTC. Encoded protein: CASRGGPRGSYGYTF.